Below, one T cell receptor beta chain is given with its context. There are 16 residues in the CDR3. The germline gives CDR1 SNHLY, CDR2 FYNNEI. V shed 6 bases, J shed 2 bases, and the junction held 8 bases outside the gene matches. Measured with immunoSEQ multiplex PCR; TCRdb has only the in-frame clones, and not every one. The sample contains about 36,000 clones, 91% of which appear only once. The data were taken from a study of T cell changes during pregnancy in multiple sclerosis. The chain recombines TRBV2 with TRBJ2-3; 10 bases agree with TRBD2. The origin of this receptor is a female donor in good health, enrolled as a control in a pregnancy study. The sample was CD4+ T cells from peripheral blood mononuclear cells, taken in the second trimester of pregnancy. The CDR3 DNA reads TGTGCCAGCAGGAAAAGAGCGGGAGGGTTCACAGATACGCAGTATTTT. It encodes CASRKRAGGFTDTQYF.